This T cell receptor beta chain was profiled in a study of blood T cells in healthy people across ages. Whole-study context: The capture of about one barcoded beta molecule per two T cells was achieved by template switching.

Using a J-beta primer mix together with a sample-barcoded 5' primer, a second PCR was run for roughly 7 to 12 cycles. Each of the samples gave a minimum of 2.5 million paired-end reads that contained CDR3. TCRdb recomputed calls from the 5' RACE reads with MiXCR, one row per CDR3 protein. This repertoire shows 1.5 million to 2 million distinct CDR3 sequences, roughly 30% found once; its top ten account for roughly 8.2%. For this clonotype: A much bigger clone sits one base away, suggesting this may be a read error.

The CDR3 extends over 13 amino acids. Trimming took off 3 bases at V and 5 bases at J, with 11 bases between the two ends. This receptor was identified in a woman aged 25 to 39 in good health. The specimen sequenced was blood. This chain joins TRBV12-3 or TRBV12-4 and TRBJ2-7; D is possibly TRBD1 (5 bases). The DNA of the CDR3 is TGTGCCAGCAGTTTGGAGAGCAGGGACGAGCAGTACTTC. Residues: CASSLESRDEQYF.